A selection of T cell receptor beta chains follows, all from one sample in a study of CXCR3-negative and CXCR3-positive naive CD8 T cells. TCRdb re-called the 5' RACE reads; every CDR3 protein appears as one record, without DNA. The sample has 80,000 to 100,000 distinct CDR3 sequences. The sequencing input was naive CXCR3+ CD8+ T cells from blood. These receptors were obtained from a human donor in good health. Some clones in this sample may be carry-over from other donors' samples. Both conserved end residues are part of each CDR3. The order of the fields is V gene, CDR3 length, J gene, CDR3 protein.

V: TRBV28; length: 15; J: TRBJ1-1; CDR3: CASSLRDPGASEAFF
V: TRBV5-6; length: 16; J: TRBJ2-2; CDR3: CASSRLLVSDTGELFF
V: TRBV6-5; length: 14; J: TRBJ2-7; CDR3: CASAPADSHYEQYF
V: TRBV19; length: 14; J: TRBJ2-7; CDR3: CASSIVGSGIEQYF
V: TRBV21-1; length: 13; J: TRBJ1-5; CDR3: CARFSYRGGPQHF
V: TRBV7-6; length: 14; J: TRBJ2-5; CDR3: CASSFVQNQETQYF
V: TRBV19; length: 16; J: TRBJ1-1; CDR3: CASAPTGTGGATEAFF
V: TRBV27; length: 13; J: TRBJ1-1; CDR3: CASSLQGVREAFF
V: TRBV7-9; length: 14; J: TRBJ1-1; CDR3: CASSLLTGTVEAFF
V: TRBV15; length: 15; J: TRBJ2-7; CDR3: CATSSGDSPSSEQYF
V: TRBV7-9; length: 16; J: TRBJ1-1; CDR3: CASSPLTSAPNTEAFF
V: TRBV13; length: 15; J: TRBJ2-3; CDR3: CASSSPGGPTDTQYF
V: TRBV9; length: 15; J: TRBJ2-3; CDR3: CASSVREFRTDTQYF
V: TRBV7-6; length: 15; J: TRBJ2-2; CDR3: CASSLGVPNTGELFF
V: TRBV28; length: 15; J: TRBJ2-3; CDR3: CASSSTRWPLDAQYF
V: TRBV11-2; length: 19; J: TRBJ2-1; CDR3: CASSLVPPPSGTTYNEQFF
V: TRBV13; length: 16; J: TRBJ1-2; CDR3: CASSETGGAFKYGYTF
V: TRBV27; length: 13; J: TRBJ2-3; CDR3: CASSFGATDTQYF
V: TRBV5-1; length: 14; J: TRBJ1-6; CDR3: CASSLPDGARDLHF
V: TRBV20-1; length: 14; J: TRBJ2-7; CDR3: CSATPQGDGAEQYF
V: TRBV6-5; length: 13; J: TRBJ1-2; CDR3: CASSQQQYYAYTF
V: TRBV14; length: 13; J: TRBJ2-4; CDR3: CASSGLDHDIQYF